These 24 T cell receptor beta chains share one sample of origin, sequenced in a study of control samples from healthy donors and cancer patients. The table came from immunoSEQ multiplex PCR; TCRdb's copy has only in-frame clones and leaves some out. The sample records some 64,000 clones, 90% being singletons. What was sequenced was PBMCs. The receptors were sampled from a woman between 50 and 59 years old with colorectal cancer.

The DNA of the CDR3 is TGTGCCAGCAGTTTGGGGTTCAATCAGCCCCAGCATTTT. This codes for CASSLGFNQPQHF. This sequence joins TRBV27 and TRBJ1-5; the D is unclear. The CDR3 is 13 residues long. V was clipped by 3 bases and J by 3 bases, with 6 bases between them. CDR1 MNHEY and CDR2 SMNVEV come from the germline V gene (reference sequence).

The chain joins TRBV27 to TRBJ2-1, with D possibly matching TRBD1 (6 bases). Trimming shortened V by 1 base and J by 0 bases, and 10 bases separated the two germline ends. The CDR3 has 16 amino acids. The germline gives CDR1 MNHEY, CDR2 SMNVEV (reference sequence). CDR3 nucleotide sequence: TGTGCCAGCAGTTTATTCCGGGACACCTCCTACAATGAGCAGTTCTTC. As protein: CASSLFRDTSYNEQFF.

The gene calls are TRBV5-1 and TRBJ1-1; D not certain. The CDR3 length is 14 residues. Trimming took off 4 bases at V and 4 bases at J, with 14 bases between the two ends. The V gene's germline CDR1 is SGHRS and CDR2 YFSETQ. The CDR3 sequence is CASSESISGTEAFF. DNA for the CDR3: TGCGCCAGCAGCGAAAGTATTTCGGGCACTGAAGCTTTCTTT.

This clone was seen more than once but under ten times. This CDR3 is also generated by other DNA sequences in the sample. CDR3 in amino acids: CASSSTGTGDGYTF. CDR3 sequence (DNA): TGCGCCAGCAGCTCAACCGGGACAGGGGATGGCTACACCTTC. This rearrangement joins TRBV5-1 to TRBJ1-2; 10 nucleotides align to TRBD1. V trimming: 3 bases; J trimming: 6 bases; junction bases outside the gene matches: 5. Germline CDR1 and CDR2: SGHRS and YFSETQ. The CDR3 totals 14 residues.

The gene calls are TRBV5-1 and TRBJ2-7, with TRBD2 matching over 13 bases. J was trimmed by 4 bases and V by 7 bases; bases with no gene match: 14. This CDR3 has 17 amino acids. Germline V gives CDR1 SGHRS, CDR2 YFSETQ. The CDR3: CASVPGLAGPLAYEQYF. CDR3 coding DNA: TGCGCCAGCGTACCGGGACTAGCGGGGCCCTTGGCGTACGAGCAGTACTTC.

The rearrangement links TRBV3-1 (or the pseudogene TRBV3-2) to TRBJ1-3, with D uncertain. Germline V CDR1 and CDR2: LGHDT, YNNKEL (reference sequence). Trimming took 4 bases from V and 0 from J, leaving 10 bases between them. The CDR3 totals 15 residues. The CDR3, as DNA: TGTGCCAGCAGCCCCAGGATCTTCTCTGGAAACACCATATATTTT. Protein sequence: CASSPRIFSGNTIYF.

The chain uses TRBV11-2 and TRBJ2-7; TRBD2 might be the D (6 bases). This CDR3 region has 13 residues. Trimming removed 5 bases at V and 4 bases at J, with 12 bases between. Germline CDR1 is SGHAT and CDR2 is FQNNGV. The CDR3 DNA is TGTGCCAGCAGCGCGACCGGGGGATACGAGCAGTACTTC. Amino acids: CASSATGGYEQYF.

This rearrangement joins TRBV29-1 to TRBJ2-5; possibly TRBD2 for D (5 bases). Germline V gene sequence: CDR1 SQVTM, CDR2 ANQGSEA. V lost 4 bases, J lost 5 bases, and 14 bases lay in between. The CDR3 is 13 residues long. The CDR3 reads CSVVATTGETQYF. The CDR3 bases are TGCAGCGTTGTAGCGACAACCGGGGAGACCCAGTACTTC.

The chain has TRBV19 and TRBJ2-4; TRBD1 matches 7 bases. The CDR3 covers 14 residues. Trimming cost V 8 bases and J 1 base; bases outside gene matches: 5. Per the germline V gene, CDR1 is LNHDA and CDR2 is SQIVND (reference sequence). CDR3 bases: TGTGCCAGTGGAACCAGGGGGGCCAAAAACATTCAGTACTTC. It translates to CASGTRGAKNIQYF.

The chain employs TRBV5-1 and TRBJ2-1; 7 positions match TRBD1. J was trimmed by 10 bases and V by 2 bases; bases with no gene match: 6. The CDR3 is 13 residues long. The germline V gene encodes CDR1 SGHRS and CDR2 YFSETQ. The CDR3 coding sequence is TGCGCCAGCAGCTTCGACAGGGCATACGAGCAGTTCTTC. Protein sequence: CASSFDRAYEQFF.

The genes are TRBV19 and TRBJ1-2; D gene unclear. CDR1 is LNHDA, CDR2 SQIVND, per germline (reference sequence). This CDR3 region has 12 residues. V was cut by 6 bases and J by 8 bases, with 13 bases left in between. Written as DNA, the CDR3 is TGTGCCAGTAGCGACGGTGTCTGGGGCTACACCTTC. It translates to CASSDGVWGYTF.

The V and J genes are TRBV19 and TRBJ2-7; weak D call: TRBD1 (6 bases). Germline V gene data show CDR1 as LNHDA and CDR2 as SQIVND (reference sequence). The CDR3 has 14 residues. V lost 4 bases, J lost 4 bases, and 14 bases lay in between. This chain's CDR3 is CASSRGPESYEQYF. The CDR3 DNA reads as TGTGCCAGTAGTAGGGGGCCCGAATCGTACGAGCAGTACTTC.

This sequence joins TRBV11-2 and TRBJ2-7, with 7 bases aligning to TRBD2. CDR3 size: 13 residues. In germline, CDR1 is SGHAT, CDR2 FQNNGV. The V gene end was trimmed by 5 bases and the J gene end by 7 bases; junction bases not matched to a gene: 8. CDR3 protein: CASSPRGDGEQYF. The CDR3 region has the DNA TGTGCCAGCAGCCCCCGGGGGGACGGTGAGCAGTACTTC.

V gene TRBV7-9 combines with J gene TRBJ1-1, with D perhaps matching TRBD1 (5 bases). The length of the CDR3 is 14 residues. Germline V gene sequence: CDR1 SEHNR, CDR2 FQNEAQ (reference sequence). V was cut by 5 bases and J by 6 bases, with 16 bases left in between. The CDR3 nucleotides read TGTGCCAGCAGCCCCCGGGACCGAGGGGCTGAAGCTTTCTTT. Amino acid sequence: CASSPRDRGAEAFF.

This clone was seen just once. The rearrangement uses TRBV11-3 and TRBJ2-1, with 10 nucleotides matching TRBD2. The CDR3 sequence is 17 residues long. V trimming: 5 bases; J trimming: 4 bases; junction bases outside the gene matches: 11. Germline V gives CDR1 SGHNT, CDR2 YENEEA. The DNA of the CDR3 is TGTGCCAGCAGCCCACGCGGTAGCGGGGGGTTATACAATGAGCAGTTCTTC. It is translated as CASSPRGSGGLYNEQFF.

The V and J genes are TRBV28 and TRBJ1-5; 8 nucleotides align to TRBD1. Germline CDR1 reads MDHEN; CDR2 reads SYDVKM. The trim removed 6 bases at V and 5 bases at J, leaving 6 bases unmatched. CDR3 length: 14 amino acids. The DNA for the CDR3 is TGTGCCAGCAGATTACAGGGGGTTGATCAGCCCCAGCATTTT. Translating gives CASRLQGVDQPQHF.

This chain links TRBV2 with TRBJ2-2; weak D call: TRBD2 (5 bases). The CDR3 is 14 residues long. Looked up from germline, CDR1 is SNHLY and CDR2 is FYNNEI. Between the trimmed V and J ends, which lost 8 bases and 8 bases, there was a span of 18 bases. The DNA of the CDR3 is TGTGCCAGCGGACCTGGACTGTTTGCGGGGGAGCTGTTTTTT. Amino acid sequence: CASGPGLFAGELFF.

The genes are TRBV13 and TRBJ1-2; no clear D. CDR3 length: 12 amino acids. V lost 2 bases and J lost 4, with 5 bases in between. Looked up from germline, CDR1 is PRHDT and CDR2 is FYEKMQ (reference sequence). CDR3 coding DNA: TGTGCCAGCAGCTTAAAATCCTATGGCTACACCTTC. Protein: CASSLKSYGYTF.

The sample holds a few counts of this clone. The CDR3: CASSPPVGYGYTF. The CDR3 DNA sequence: TGTGCCAGCTCACCACCGGTGGGGTATGGCTACACCTTC. This chain joins TRBV18 and TRBJ1-2, with D hard to call. CDR1 is KGHSH and CDR2 is LQKENI in the germline V gene. The germline V and J ends were trimmed by 0 bases and 5 bases, with 7 bases remaining between them. The CDR3 sequence is 13 residues long.

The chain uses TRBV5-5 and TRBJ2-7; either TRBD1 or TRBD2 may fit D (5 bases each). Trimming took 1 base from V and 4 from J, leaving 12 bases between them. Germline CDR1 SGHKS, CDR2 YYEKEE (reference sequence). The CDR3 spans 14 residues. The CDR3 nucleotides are TGTGCCAGCAGCTTGCGGGACGTACATTACGAGCAGTACTTC. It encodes CASSLRDVHYEQYF.

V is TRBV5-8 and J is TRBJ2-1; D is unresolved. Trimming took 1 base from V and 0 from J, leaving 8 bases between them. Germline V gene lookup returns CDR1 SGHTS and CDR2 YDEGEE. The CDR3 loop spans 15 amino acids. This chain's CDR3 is CASSLLPYSYNEQFF. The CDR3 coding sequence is TGTGCCAGCAGCTTGCTTCCTTACTCCTACAATGAGCAGTTCTTC.

Here the CDR3 DNA reads TGTGCCAGCAGTTATAGTTTTGGGAGGGCCACCGGGGAGCTGTTTTTT. Its translation: CASSYSFGRATGELFF. The chain joins TRBV6-5 to TRBJ2-2; 7 positions agree with TRBD2. The CDR3 sequence is 16 residues long. V lost 3 bases, J lost 4 bases, and 8 bases stayed unmatched. Germline CDR1 is MNHEY and CDR2 is SVGAGI.

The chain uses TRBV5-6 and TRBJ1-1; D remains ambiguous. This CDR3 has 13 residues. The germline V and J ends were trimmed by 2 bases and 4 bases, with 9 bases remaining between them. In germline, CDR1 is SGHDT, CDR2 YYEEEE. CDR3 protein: CASSFQVGTEAFF. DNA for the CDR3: TGTGCCAGCAGCTTCCAGGTTGGCACTGAAGCTTTCTTT.

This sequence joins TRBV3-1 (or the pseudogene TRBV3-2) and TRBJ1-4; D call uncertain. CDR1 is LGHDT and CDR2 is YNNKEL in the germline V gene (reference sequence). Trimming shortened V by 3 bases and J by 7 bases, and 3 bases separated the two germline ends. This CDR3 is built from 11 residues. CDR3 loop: CASSHREKLFF. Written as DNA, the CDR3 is TGTGCCAGCAGCCATCGTGAAAAACTGTTTTTT.